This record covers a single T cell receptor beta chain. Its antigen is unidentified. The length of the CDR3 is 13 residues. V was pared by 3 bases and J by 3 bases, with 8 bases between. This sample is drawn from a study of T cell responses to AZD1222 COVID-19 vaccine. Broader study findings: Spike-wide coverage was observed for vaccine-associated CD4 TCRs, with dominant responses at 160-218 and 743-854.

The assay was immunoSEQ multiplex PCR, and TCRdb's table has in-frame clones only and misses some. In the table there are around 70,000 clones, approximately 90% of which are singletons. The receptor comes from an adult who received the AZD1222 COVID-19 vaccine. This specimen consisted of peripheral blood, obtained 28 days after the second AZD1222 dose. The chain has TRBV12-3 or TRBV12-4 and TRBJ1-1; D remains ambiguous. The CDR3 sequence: CASSFVSDTEAFF. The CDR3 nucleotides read TGTGCCAGCAGTTTCGTAAGTGACACTGAAGCTTTCTTT.